This T cell receptor (beta chain) comes out of a study of human T cells and chemical hapten exposure (dated by TCRdb to about 2021). Study-wide context: For sensitization, 2% DPC in acetone was applied to a roughly 2 cm by roughly 2 cm area of upper inner arm skin. Throughout the study period of around 24 weeks, patients also received therapeutic DPC doses to the scalp every week. Patch testing on the upper back used Finn chambers containing 0.01% DPC, with scoring done after 6 days according to International Contact Dermatitis Research Group standards. Most of the patients in the cohort were female, and the cohort covered alopecia areata with under or over 50% scalp involvement, alopecia totalis and alopecia universalis. Libraries were combined into a pool for sequencing, and differences in TCR yield between samples came mainly from small differences in library volumes within the pool. This study followed changes in the peripheral blood TCR repertoire in vivo during primary and secondary sensitization of alopecia patients to the hapten diphenylcyclopropenone (DPC). Blood samples were taken from patients before sensitization (week 0) and then at 2, 6 and about 24 weeks after DPC sensitization. Blood for TCR sequencing was provided by twenty-nine alopecia patients at one to four time points (pre-sensitization, 2, 6 and 24 weeks). Study-wide conclusions, independent of this receptor: After repeated subsampling, changes were observed in the strength of the expansion versus patch-test correlation and in the threshold at which the correlation became significant. DPC sensitization did not change the number of TCRs with a frequency above 1 in 1000, and there was no evidence of changes in global repertoire structure. Significantly more large CDR3 similarity clusters were formed by expanded TCRs than by pre-sensitization or healthy control sets, consistent with antigen-driven responses. Alopecia, a presumed autoimmune disease, was present in all patients, so the immune response of the patients might differ from that of healthy individuals. Patch test score was positively correlated with the number of PT1 expanded TCRs, with significance at thresholds 8, 16 and 32 but not at 4.

Library prep was done by RACE. Sequencing was carried out with a NextSeq 500. During library preparation, unique molecular identifiers were attached to individual cDNA molecules so that TCRs could be counted in a quantitative, reproducible way. Both TCR alpha and TCR beta chains were sequenced from each blood RNA sample. As for the original processing: A median of roughly 99,000 TCRs per sample was observed, with a range of about 23,224 to 750,000. V, J and CDR3 annotation of the TCR reads was performed with the Decombinator software suite. For PS versus PT1 abundance plots, all samples were subsampled to the same number of TCRs (28,000). Expanded TCRs were defined as absent before sensitization and observed at least eight times at the 2-week time point. The public reads were reanalyzed by TCRdb: fastp trimming at Q25, MiXCR alignment, in-frame beta chains only. A single entry per CDR3 protein holds the most common genes and DNA from its merged rows. V and J calls and clone size were set by TCRdb, not the authors. Counted in this sample were more than 75,000 distinct CDR3 sequences; about 8.9% of them appeared once. The ten most abundant clones make up more than 3% of the sample.

The time point label for this specimen denotes: pre-sensitization, week 0. The sample's treatment or condition label, decoded: therapeutic diphenylcyclopropenone sensitization with weekly scalp DPC. Blood at each patch-test visit was drawn before the patch test was applied. Patients were eligible if aged 18 to 70, diagnosed with alopecia and judged suitable for DPC therapy, and pregnant patients were excluded. Total RNA was extracted from unfractionated whole blood collected in Tempus Blood RNA tubes. About this clonotype itself: No antigen is known for it. Base qualities are not recorded, but no much larger clone differs from it by a single base.

Taken from cysteine to phenylalanine, the CDR3 has 14 residues. Solely the CDR3 DNA is kept, with 42 bases framed from the first base. Trimmed from V: 5 bases; trimmed from J: 3 bases; junction bases lacking a gene match: 5. In the germline V gene, CDR1 corresponds to SGHTA and CDR2 to FQGNSA. The clonotype comes from a woman aged 40 to 49 with alopecia areata. Some clones in this sample may be carry-over from other donors' samples. The chain is encoded by TRBV7-2 joined to TRBJ1-2; TRBD1 agrees with 8 junctional bases. The sample was whole blood, taken in connection with sensitization to the hapten diphenylcyclopropenone (DPC). The DNA sequence is as follows: TGTGCCAGCAGCAGACAGGGGAGGTACTATGGCTACACCTTC. This gives the protein CASSRQGRYYGYTF.